This TCR beta chain was recovered during a study of blood T cell repertoires in COVID-19. Across the study: Collection of acute and convalescent COVID-19 samples took place in the United States, Italy and Spain.

Repertoires were generated with immunoSEQ multiplex PCR, while TCRdb's copy carries only in-frame clones and drops some. The table lists around 180,000 clones, 87% of them singletons. The sequencing sample was made of peripheral blood. The clonotype originates from a man aged 40-55 years with active or convalescent COVID-19.

The CDR3 DNA follows: TGCAGCGTTGTGGGAGGGAGCTACGAGCAGTACTTC. The encoded protein is CSVVGGSYEQYF. The rearrangement links TRBV29-1 to TRBJ2-7; 7 nucleotides line up with TRBD2. The CDR3 is 12 amino acids. The V gene end was trimmed by 4 bases and the J gene end by 3 bases; junction bases not matched to a gene: 3. Germline loops: CDR1 SQVTM, CDR2 ANQGSEA.